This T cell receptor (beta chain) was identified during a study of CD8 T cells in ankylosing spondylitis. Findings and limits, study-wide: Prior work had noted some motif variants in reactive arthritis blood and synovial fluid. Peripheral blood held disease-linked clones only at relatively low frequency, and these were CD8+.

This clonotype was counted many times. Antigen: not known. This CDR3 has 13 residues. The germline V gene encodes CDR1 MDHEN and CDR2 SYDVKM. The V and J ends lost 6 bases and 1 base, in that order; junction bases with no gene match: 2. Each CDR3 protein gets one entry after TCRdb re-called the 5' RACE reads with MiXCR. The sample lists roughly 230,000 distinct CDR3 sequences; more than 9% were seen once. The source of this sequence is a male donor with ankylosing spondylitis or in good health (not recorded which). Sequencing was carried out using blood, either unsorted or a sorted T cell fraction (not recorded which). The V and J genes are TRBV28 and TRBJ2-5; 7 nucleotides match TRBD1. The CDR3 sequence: CASRTGFQETQYF. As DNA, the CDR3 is TGTGCCAGCAGGACAGGGTTCCAAGAGACCCAGTACTTC.